This T cell receptor beta chain was sequenced for a study of human T cells and chemical hapten exposure. Study conclusions and caveats: Expanded TCR sets contained significantly more large CDR3 similarity clusters than controls.

TCRdb fed the RACE reads into MiXCR, producing one record per CDR3 protein. The sample consists of about 71,000 distinct CDR3 sequences, around 9.5% of them appearing once. Time point denoted: patch test 1, 2 weeks after DPC sensitization. Stated treatment: therapeutic diphenylcyclopropenone sensitization with weekly scalp DPC. Trimming took 5 bases from V and 0 from J, leaving 11 bases between them. This CDR3 is 15 amino acids long. Germline lookup yields CDR1 MNHEY and CDR2 SVGEGT. This clonotype was seen at least ten times. What it binds is unknown. This sequence originates from a woman between 40 and 55 years old with alopecia areata. Some clones in this sample may be carry-over from other donors' samples. This sequence joins TRBV6-2 or TRBV6-3 and TRBJ2-1, with TRBD2 as a possible D gene (5 bases). Here the sequenced sample was whole blood, taken in connection with sensitization to the hapten diphenylcyclopropenone (DPC). The chain's CDR3 is CASSPLESSYNEQFF. The CDR3 region has the DNA TGTGCCAGCAGTCCACTAGAGTCCTCCTACAATGAGCAGTTCTTC.